These 14 T cell receptor beta chains originate from one sample sequenced in a study of CD8+ T cells in alopecia areata. Extraction and reverse transcription of RNA yielded cDNA as the sequencing template. The assay was immunoSEQ multiplex PCR, and TCRdb's table has in-frame clones only and misses some. The table has about 190,000 clones, roughly 53% seen once. Treatment noted: oral pan-JAK inhibitor, 5-10 mg twice daily. Sample: CD8+ T cells sorted from blood, taken at week 24, from a patient treated with tofacitinib. Receptors were obtained from a human donor with alopecia areata.

This chain connects TRBV5-1 to TRBJ1-5; 8 bases agree with TRBD1. The CDR3 has 14 amino acids. The germline CDR1 and CDR2 sequences are SGHRS and YFSETQ. Trimming at V came to 4 bases and at J to 6 bases, leaving 6 bases not matched to a gene. For the CDR3, the DNA is TGCGCCAGCAGCGAGTCAGGGGGCTTTCAGCCCCAGCATTTT. Amino acids: CASSESGGFQPQHF.

The sample holds a few counts of this clone. The V call is TRBV29-1, the J call TRBJ1-1; no reliable D call. V shed 5 bases and J shed 11 bases, with 12 bases lying between them. Germline V lookup: CDR1 SQVTM, CDR2 ANQGSEA. There are 10 residues in the CDR3. In DNA form, the CDR3 reads TGCAGCGTTCTACAGCCGGAGGCTTTCTTT. Its translation: CSVLQPEAFF.

Points on this clone: Within the sample, other DNA sequences also encode this same CDR3. CDR3 protein: CSLQGNTEAFF. The CDR3 DNA sequence: TGCAGTCTACAGGGTAACACTGAAGCTTTCTTT. The chain recombines TRBV20-1 with TRBJ1-1, with D perhaps TRBD1 (6 bases). Germline values: CDR1 DFQATT, CDR2 SNEGSKA (reference sequence). The CDR3 is 11 residues long. V was trimmed by 8 bases and J by 2 bases, leaving 9 bases between them.

This clone was recorded a few times. The V and J genes are TRBV5-1 and TRBJ2-1; 9 positions agree with TRBD1. The ends lost 0 bases at V and 8 bases at J; junction bases unmatched: 3. CDR1 and CDR2 from the germline V gene are SGHRS and YFSETQ. The CDR3 covers 14 residues. The CDR3 reads CASSLDRGPYEQFF. The CDR3 DNA sequence: TGCGCCAGCAGCTTGGACAGGGGGCCATATGAGCAGTTCTTC.

A word on this clone: The same CDR3 can be traced to other DNA sequences in this sample. The chain is built from TRBV30 and TRBJ2-7; D is uncertain. This CDR3 is built from 11 residues. Trimming cost V 5 bases and J 1 base, with 6 bases left between them. The germline V gene encodes CDR1 GTSNPN and CDR2 SVGIG (reference sequence). CDR3 sequence reads: CAWGPSYEQYF. The CDR3 coding sequence is TGTGCCTGGGGGCCGTCCTACGAGCAGTACTTC.

The chain uses TRBV15 and TRBJ1-3, with 8 bases lining up with TRBD1. The CDR3 extends over 16 amino acids. CDR1 LNHNV and CDR2 YYDKDF come from the germline V gene (reference sequence). The trim removed 4 bases at V and 8 bases at J, leaving 13 bases unmatched. For the CDR3, the DNA is TGTGCCACCAGCAACACCGTAAGCAGGGGGCAGGACACCATATATTTT. Amino acids: CATSNTVSRGQDTIYF.

This clone was counted between two and nine times. The chain is built from TRBV2 and TRBJ2-7, with D perhaps TRBD1 (6 bases). The CDR3 is made up of 11 amino acids. V lost 8 bases, J lost 4 bases, and 9 bases lay in between. Looked up from germline, CDR1 is SNHLY and CDR2 is FYNNEI. CDR3 in amino acids: CASHQGYEQYF. The CDR3 bases are TGTGCCAGCCACCAGGGGTACGAGCAGTACTTC. Looking up the rest from reference TRBV2 and TRBJ2-7 gives the full variable domain: EPEVTQTPSHQVTQMGQEVILRCVPISNHLYFYWYRQILGQKVEFLVSFYNNEISEKSEIFDDQFSVERPDGSNFTLKIRSTKLEDSAMYFCASHQGYEQYFGPGTRLTVT.

The sample holds a few counts of this clone. This chain links TRBV6-5 with TRBJ2-5; 9 bases match TRBD2. The ends lost 5 bases at V and 0 bases at J; junction bases unmatched: 4. The germline CDR1 and CDR2 sequences are MNHEY and SVGAGI. The CDR3 sequence is 15 residues long. CDR3 loop: CASSPSGGHQETQYF. In DNA form, the CDR3 reads TGTGCCAGCAGTCCGAGCGGGGGGCACCAAGAGACCCAGTACTTC.

This chain uses TRBV5-6 with TRBJ1-5, with 9 bases lining up with TRBD1. J was trimmed by 1 base and V by 3 bases; bases with no gene match: 2. Per the germline V gene, CDR1 is SGHDT and CDR2 is YYEEEE. The CDR3 contains 15 residues. CDR3 nucleotide sequence: TGTGCCAGCAGCTACGGGACAGGGAGCAATCAGCCCCAGCATTTT. It yields the protein CASSYGTGSNQPQHF.

The chain links TRBV29-1 to TRBJ2-6, with a weak D call TRBD1 (6 bases). CDR1 and CDR2 from the germline V gene are SQVTM and ANQGSEA. Deletions cut 3 bases from V and 1 base from J, with 7 bases between. The CDR3 extends over 14 amino acids. This CDR3 reads CSVEQGSGANVLTF. The CDR3 DNA follows: TGCAGCGTTGAGCAGGGGTCTGGGGCCAACGTCCTGACTTTC.

This clone has just one count. The chain recombines TRBV27 with TRBJ1-6; D not certain. V gave up 4 bases and J gave up 12 bases, with 13 bases separating them. The length of the CDR3 is 13 residues. Germline V lookup: CDR1 MNHEY, CDR2 SMNVEV (reference sequence). Here the CDR3 reads CASSSSGRRPLHF. CDR3 nucleotides: TGTGCCAGCAGTTCCTCCGGACGTCGACCCCTCCACTTT.

This clone was seen only a few times. The rearrangement joins TRBV4-1 to TRBJ2-5, with D maybe TRBD2 (5 bases). Per the germline V gene, CDR1 is MGHRA and CDR2 is YSYEKL. The CDR3 has 16 residues. V dropped 0 bases and J dropped 9 bases, with 20 bases sitting between them. In DNA, the CDR3 is TGCGCCAGCAGCCAAGAATCGTCCAGACCGGCCGGGGCCCAGTACTTC. It is translated as CASSQESSRPAGAQYF.

The V gene is TRBV5-6, the J gene TRBJ1-5; no firm D call. The V end lost 0 bases, the J end lost 3 bases, and 7 bases lay between the germline ends. The CDR3 consists of 14 residues. From germline, CDR1 is SGHDT and CDR2 YYEEEE. The CDR3 DNA follows: TGTGCCAGCAGCTTGGCGGCCTACAATCAGCCCCAGCATTTT. Translated: CASSLAAYNQPQHF.

The V gene is TRBV6-5, the J gene TRBJ2-5; D may be TRBD1 (6 bases). This CDR3 is built from 15 residues. Germline lookup yields CDR1 MNHEY and CDR2 SVGAGI. V was cut by 0 bases and J by 8 bases, with 16 bases left in between. The CDR3 region has the DNA TGTGCCAGCAGTTACTCGATGGGGGACACGGGAACCCAGTACTTC. Protein sequence: CASSYSMGDTGTQYF.